The T cell receptor (beta chain) described here comes from a study of T cells after somatic rescue of genetic block. Measured with immunoSEQ multiplex PCR; TCRdb has only the in-frame clones, and not every one. The sample has more than 12,000 clones, roughly 72% seen once. This clone was picked up a small number of times. Material: peripheral blood mononuclear cells (PBMCs). This receptor was identified in a man in his late teens or twenties.

The CDR3 spells CASSLLPSDYQETQYF. The CDR3 DNA follows: TGTGCCAGCAGTTTATTACCCTCGGACTACCAAGAGACCCAGTACTTC. V is TRBV28 and J is TRBJ2-5, with D possibly being TRBD2 (5 bases). This CDR3 is 16 amino acids long. CDR1 is MDHEN and CDR2 is SYDVKM in the germline V gene. V was trimmed by 1 base and J by 0 bases, leaving 12 bases between them.